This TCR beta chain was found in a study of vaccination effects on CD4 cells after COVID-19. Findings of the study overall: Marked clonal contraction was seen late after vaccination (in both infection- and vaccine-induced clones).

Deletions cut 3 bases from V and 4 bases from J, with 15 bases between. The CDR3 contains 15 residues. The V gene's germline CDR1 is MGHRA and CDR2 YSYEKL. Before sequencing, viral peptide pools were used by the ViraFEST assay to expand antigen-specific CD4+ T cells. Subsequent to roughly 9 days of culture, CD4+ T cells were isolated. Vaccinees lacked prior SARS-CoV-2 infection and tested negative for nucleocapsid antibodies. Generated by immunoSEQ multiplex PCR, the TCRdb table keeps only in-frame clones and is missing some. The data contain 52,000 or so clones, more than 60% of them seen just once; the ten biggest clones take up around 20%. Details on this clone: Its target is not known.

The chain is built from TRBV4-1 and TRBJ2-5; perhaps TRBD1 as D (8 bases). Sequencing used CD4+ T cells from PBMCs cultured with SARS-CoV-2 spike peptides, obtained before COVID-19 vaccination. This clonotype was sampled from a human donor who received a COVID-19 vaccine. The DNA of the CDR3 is TGCGCCAGCAGCCACCAGAACAGGGGGGGAGAGACCCAGTACTTC. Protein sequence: CASSHQNRGGETQYF.